The next 22 T cell receptor beta chains were all read from a single sample in a study of blood T cell repertoires in COVID-19. Some clones are missing from TCRdb's copy, which holds only in-frame ones; the method was immunoSEQ multiplex PCR. The sample contains 100,000 or so clones, 88% of which appear only once. Sequences were obtained from peripheral blood. The receptors derive from a woman aged 55 to 70 with acute or convalescent COVID-19.

The chain uses TRBV27 and TRBJ2-7, with 10 bases that match TRBD2. This CDR3 spans 15 amino acids. Germline assignment: CDR1 MNHEY and CDR2 SMNVEV (reference sequence). J was trimmed by 7 bases and V by 8 bases; bases with no gene match: 14. The CDR3 coding sequence is TGTGCCAGCTGTACCGGGACTAGCGCCTTCCTAGAGCAGTACGTC. Translated: CASCTGTSAFLEQYV.

CDR3 amino acids: CASSLAGINTGELFF. The DNA for the CDR3 is TGTGCCAGCAGCTTGGCAGGGATTAACACCGGGGAGCTGTTTTTT. V and J are TRBV5-4 and TRBJ2-2, with a possible D match to TRBD1 (5 bases). V was cut by 0 bases and J by 2 bases, with 8 bases left in between. From germline, CDR1 is SGHNT and CDR2 YYREEE (reference sequence). There are 15 residues in the CDR3.

The chain couples TRBV10-2 to TRBJ2-1, with D possibly TRBD2 on 6 matching bases. V shed 6 bases and J shed 1 base, with 10 bases lying between them. Germline V gene data show CDR1 as WSHSY and CDR2 as SAAADI. CDR3 length: 14 amino acids. CDR3 amino acids: CASSTSQSYNEQFF. CDR3 in DNA: TGCGCCAGCAGCACTAGCCAATCCTACAATGAGCAGTTCTTC.

This sequence joins TRBV30 and TRBJ2-7; TRBD2 matches at 9 bases. CDR1 is GTSNPN and CDR2 is SVGIG in the germline V gene (reference sequence). This CDR3 region has 15 residues. V shed 1 base and J 2 bases; nucleotides not matched to a gene: 6. The CDR3 DNA is TGTGCCTGGAGTGGGTGGTCTAGCGGGGCCTACGAGCAGTACGTC. Protein sequence: CAWSGWSSGAYEQYV.

The genes are TRBV30 and TRBJ1-5; no reliable D call. Per the germline V gene, CDR1 is GTSNPN and CDR2 is SVGIG (reference sequence). Trimming removed 2 bases from V and 6 bases from J, with 14 bases in between. There are 14 residues in the CDR3. The chain's CDR3 is CAWSNTPAGQPQHF. The CDR3 DNA reads TGTGCCTGGAGTAATACCCCGGCGGGTCAGCCCCAGCATTTT.

The chain links TRBV3-1 (or the pseudogene TRBV3-2) to TRBJ1-2; perhaps TRBD1 as D (5 bases). Germline CDR1 is LGHDT and CDR2 is YNNKEL (reference sequence). CDR3 length equals 18 residues. Trimming took off 0 bases at V and 0 bases at J, with 17 bases between the two ends. CDR3 amino acids: CASSQDLRGLGSNYGYTF. CDR3 coding DNA: TGTGCCAGCAGCCAAGATCTTAGGGGCTTGGGATCTAACTATGGCTACACCTTC.

The count of this clone is one. The V call is TRBV14, the J call TRBJ1-4; D uncertain. Germline-derived CDR1 and CDR2 are SGHDN and FVKESK. The CDR3 spans 15 residues. The V end was cut by 4 bases, the J end by 0 bases, with 9 bases between. CDR3 protein: CASSPRQSTNEKLFF. CDR3 coding DNA: TGTGCCAGCAGCCCTCGACAATCAACTAATGAAAAACTGTTTTTT.

As to this clone: The sample carries other DNA sequences with the same CDR3. The V gene is TRBV6-5, the J gene TRBJ2-7; 7 bases line up with TRBD2. Germline values: CDR1 MNHEY, CDR2 SVGAGI. V trimming: 4 bases; J trimming: 6 bases; junction bases outside the gene matches: 3. CDR3 length equals 12 residues. CDR3 nucleotide sequence: TGTGCCAGCAGTTCTCCGGGGGGCGAGCAGTACGTC. It codes for CASSSPGGEQYV.

This sequence joins TRBV30 and TRBJ2-1, with 7 bases that match TRBD2. The germline gives CDR1 GTSNPN, CDR2 SVGIG (reference sequence). This CDR3 has 14 residues. Unmatched junction bases numbered 1, after V lost 2 bases and J lost 0 bases. CDR3 amino acids: CAWSRTSSYNEQFF. DNA for the CDR3: TGTGCCTGGAGTCGGACTAGCTCCTACAATGAGCAGTTCTTC.

This clone was detected only a few times. V gene TRBV24-1 combines with J gene TRBJ2-1; a weak D match, TRBD2 (6 bases). Trimming stripped 3 bases from V and 11 bases from J, with 13 bases between. The V gene's germline CDR1 is KGHDR and CDR2 SFDVKD. The CDR3 is 13 residues long. The DNA for the CDR3 is TGTGCCACCAGTGATGGACCCGGGACTCAGCAGTTCTTC. Amino acids: CATSDGPGTQQFF.

The chain recombines TRBV6-6 with TRBJ2-1, with TRBD1 as a possible D gene (6 bases). Trimming removed 3 bases at V and 7 bases at J, with 16 bases between. The germline CDR1 and CDR2 sequences are MNHNY and SVGAGI (reference sequence). The CDR3 is made up of 15 amino acids. The CDR3 is CASSYGRGSVNEQFF. CDR3 DNA sequence: TGTGCCAGCAGTTATGGCAGGGGATCCGTGAATGAGCAGTTCTTC.

The chain uses TRBV6-1 and TRBJ2-1, with 14 nucleotides matching TRBD2. The CDR3 runs 15 residues. V lost 3 bases and J lost 9; bases outside the gene matches: 4. Looked up from germline, CDR1 is MNHNS and CDR2 is SASEGT. This chain's CDR3 is CASSEGLAGVSEQFF. DNA of the CDR3: TGTGCCAGCAGTGAGGGACTAGCGGGAGTGAGTGAGCAGTTCTTC.

V usage is TRBV30 and J usage is TRBJ1-1; D is ambiguous. This CDR3 contains 14 residues. V was clipped by 0 bases and J by 1 base, with 9 bases between them. Germline CDR1 and CDR2: GTSNPN and SVGIG (reference sequence). As DNA, the CDR3 is TGTGCCTGGAGTGTTTTACAGCAGAACACTGAAGCTTTCTTT. Its protein product is CAWSVLQQNTEAFF. The complete variable domain, with remaining parts taken from reference TRBV30 and TRBJ1-1, reads SQTIHQWPATLVQPVGSPLSLECTVEGTSNPNLYWYRQAAGRGLQLLFYSVGIGQISSEVPQNLSASRPQDRQFILSSKKLLLSDSGFYLCAWSVLQQNTEAFFGQGTRLTVV.

The table lists this clone with a few counts. The genes are TRBV28 and TRBJ1-2; tentatively, D is TRBD1 (5 bases). The germline V gene has CDR1 MDHEN and CDR2 SYDVKM. V shed 5 bases and J shed 0 bases, with 10 bases lying between them. The CDR3 totals 14 residues. Written as DNA, the CDR3 is TGTGCCAGCAGTCAAGGGGAACCTAACTATGGCTACACCTTC. This encodes CASSQGEPNYGYTF.

This chain connects TRBV27 to TRBJ1-5; 10 bases fit TRBD1. Losses at the gene ends were 5 bases for V and 4 bases for J; bases not matched to a gene: 5. Germline values: CDR1 MNHEY, CDR2 SMNVEV (reference sequence). The CDR3 spans 15 residues. CDR3 sequence (DNA): TGTGCCAGCAGTATCGGGACAGGGGCTAATCAGCCCCAGCATTTT. Translation gives CASSIGTGANQPQHF.

This clone appeared a single time. V gene TRBV4-1 combines with J gene TRBJ1-1; D call uncertain. Germline V CDR1 and CDR2: MGHRA, YSYEKL. The V end lost 3 bases, the J end lost 3 bases, and 11 bases lay between the germline ends. CDR3 length equals 14 residues. CDR3: CASSQGGGDTEAFF. The CDR3 bases are TGCGCCAGCAGCCAGGGTGGAGGCGACACTGAAGCTTTCTTT.

The chain employs TRBV5-1 and TRBJ2-1; 10 nucleotides agree with TRBD2. Germline assignment: CDR1 SGHRS and CDR2 YFSETQ. V lost 0 bases and J lost 4; bases outside the gene matches: 1. The CDR3 is 15 amino acids. Here the CDR3 reads CASSLELAGYNEQFF. The CDR3 nucleotides read TGCGCCAGCAGCTTGGAACTAGCGGGGTACAATGAGCAGTTCTTC.

V is TRBV7-3 and J is TRBJ1-6; D ambiguous. CDR1 SGHTA and CDR2 FQGTGA come from the germline V gene. This CDR3 is built from 13 residues. The V end lost 4 bases, the J end lost 9 bases, and 10 bases lay between the germline ends. The CDR3 DNA follows: TGTGCCAGCAGCTCCACACATGGTTCACCCCTCCACTTT. Translating gives CASSSTHGSPLHF.

The V and J genes are TRBV24-1 and TRBJ2-1, with 7 bases lining up with TRBD2. CDR1 and CDR2 from the germline V gene are KGHDR and SFDVKD. The ends lost 0 bases at V and 6 bases at J; junction bases unmatched: 13. The CDR3 is 18 residues long. The CDR3 loop reads CATSDLGLGAGDTNEQFF. The CDR3 coding sequence is TGTGCCACCAGTGATTTGGGGCTTGGGGCGGGAGACACCAATGAGCAGTTCTTC.

The J gene is TRBJ1-6, the V gene TRBV30; a possible D gene is TRBD1 (5 bases). CDR1 GTSNPN and CDR2 SVGIG come from the germline V gene (reference sequence). V was trimmed by 1 base and J by 0 bases, leaving 7 bases between them. CDR3 length equals 15 residues. CDR3 bases: TGTGCCTGGAGTGGCGGGGGCTCCTATAATTCACCCCTCCACTTT. This encodes CAWSGGGSYNSPLHF.

This chain links TRBV25-1 with TRBJ1-2, with TRBD1 matching over 10 bases. The CDR3 has 15 amino acids. Germline CDR1 and CDR2: MGHDK and SYGVNS. J gave up 4 bases and V 2 bases, and 4 bases lay outside the gene matches. DNA for the CDR3: TGTGCCAGCAGTGAAGGGACAGGGGCACCCTATGGCTACACCTTC. Translated, it gives CASSEGTGAPYGYTF.

The V gene is TRBV5-5, the J gene TRBJ1-2, with 9 bases that match TRBD1. The J segment lost 6 bases and the V segment lost 0 bases, leaving 0 bases of the junction unmatched. The CDR3 is made up of 13 amino acids. Looked up from germline, CDR1 is SGHKS and CDR2 is YYEKEE (reference sequence). CDR3 region: CASSLGTGDGYTF. CDR3 nucleotides: TGTGCCAGCAGCTTGGGGACAGGGGATGGCTACACCTTC.